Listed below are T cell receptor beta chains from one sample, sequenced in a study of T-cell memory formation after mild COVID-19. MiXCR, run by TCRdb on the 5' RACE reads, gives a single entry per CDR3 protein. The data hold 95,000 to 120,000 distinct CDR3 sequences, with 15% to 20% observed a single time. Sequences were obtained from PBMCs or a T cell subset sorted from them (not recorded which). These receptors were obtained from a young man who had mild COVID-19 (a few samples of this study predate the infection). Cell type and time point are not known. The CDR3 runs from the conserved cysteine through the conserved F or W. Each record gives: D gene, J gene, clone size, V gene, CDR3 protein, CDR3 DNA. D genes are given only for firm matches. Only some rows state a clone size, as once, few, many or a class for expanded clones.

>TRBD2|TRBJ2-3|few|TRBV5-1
CASSLQTSGGSDTQYF
TGCGCCAGCAGCTTGCAGACTAGCGGGGGCTCAGATACGCAGTATTTT
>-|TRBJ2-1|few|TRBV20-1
CSARKFQDYNEQFF
TGCAGTGCTAGAAAGTTCCAGGACTACAATGAGCAGTTCTTC
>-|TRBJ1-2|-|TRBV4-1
CASSPEAANRYGYTF
TGCGCCAGCAGTCCCGAGGCAGCGAACCGATATGGCTACACCTTC
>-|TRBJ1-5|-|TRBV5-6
CASSIGRTGAQHF
TGTGCCAGCAGCATTGGTCGAACGGGGGCCCAGCATTTT
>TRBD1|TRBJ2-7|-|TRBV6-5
CASSYWTGHEQYF
TGTGCCAGCAGTTACTGGACAGGGCACGAGCAGTACTTC
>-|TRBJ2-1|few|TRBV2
CASSGEAVEFF
TGTGCCAGCAGTGGGGAGGCAGTGGAGTTCTTC
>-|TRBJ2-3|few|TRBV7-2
CASSLGVTDTQYF
TGTGCCAGCAGCTTAGGAGTGACAGATACGCAGTATTTT
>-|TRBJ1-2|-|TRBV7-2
CASSSQGRRNYGYTF
TGTGCCAGCAGCTCCCAGGGTAGGAGAAACTATGGCTACACCTTC
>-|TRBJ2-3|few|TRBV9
CASSSRASDTQYF
TGTGCCAGCAGCTCCCGAGCCTCGGATACGCAGTATTTT
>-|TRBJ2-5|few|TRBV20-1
CSARQAMLQETQYF
TGCAGTGCGAGACAGGCGATGTTACAAGAGACCCAGTACTTC
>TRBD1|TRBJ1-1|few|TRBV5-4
CASSWDRWGSEAFF
TGTGCCAGCAGTTGGGACAGGTGGGGGTCTGAAGCTTTCTTT
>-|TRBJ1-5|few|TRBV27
CASSLLGGNQPQHF
TGTGCCAGCAGTTTATTAGGGGGCAATCAGCCCCAGCATTTT
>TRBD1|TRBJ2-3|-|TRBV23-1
CASSQRDRASRTDTQYF
TGCGCCAGCAGTCAACGCGACAGGGCCTCCCGCACAGATACGCAGTATTTT
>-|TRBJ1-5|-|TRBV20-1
CSARDGGSYQPQHF
TGCAGTGCTAGAGATGGAGGGTCGTATCAGCCCCAGCATTTT
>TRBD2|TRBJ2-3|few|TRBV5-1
CASSLESGGADTQYF
TGCGCCAGCAGCTTAGAGAGCGGGGGAGCAGATACGCAGTATTTT
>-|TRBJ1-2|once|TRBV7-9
CASSSGPHYGYTF
TGTGCCAGCAGCTCCGGGCCCCACTATGGCTACACCTTC
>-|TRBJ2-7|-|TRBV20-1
CSARGPGPYEQYF
TGCAGTGCTAGAGGTCCGGGGCCGTACGAGCAGTACTTC
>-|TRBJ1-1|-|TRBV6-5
CASRTIQGRVTEAFF
TGTGCCAGCCGAACGATACAGGGCCGCGTCACTGAAGCTTTCTTT
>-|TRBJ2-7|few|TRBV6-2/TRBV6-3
CASSFPQGPPYEQYF
TGTGCCAGCAGTTTCCCGCAGGGGCCCCCCTACGAGCAGTACTTC
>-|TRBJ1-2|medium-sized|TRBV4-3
CASSQDYGGGGYGYTF
TGCGCCAGCAGCCAAGATTACGGGGGCGGAGGCTATGGCTACACCTTC
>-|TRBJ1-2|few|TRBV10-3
CAISEEGGYTF
TGTGCCATCAGTGAGGAGGGGGGCTACACCTTC
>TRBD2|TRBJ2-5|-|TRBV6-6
CASSPPPGLALETQYF
TGTGCCAGCAGTCCGCCCCCGGGACTAGCTCTAGAGACCCAGTACTTC
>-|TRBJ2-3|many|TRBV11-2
CASSLGSLRGTDTQYF
TGTGCCAGCAGCTTAGGATCTCTCCGGGGCACAGATACGCAGTATTTT
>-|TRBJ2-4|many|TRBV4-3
CASSPEWGFIQYF
TGCGCCAGCAGCCCCGAATGGGGGTTCATTCAGTACTTC
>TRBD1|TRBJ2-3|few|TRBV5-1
CASSQGQGAADTQYF
TGCGCCAGCAGCCAGGGACAGGGGGCCGCAGATACGCAGTATTTT
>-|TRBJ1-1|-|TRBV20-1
CSVDMGNVNTEAFF
TGCAGTGTTGACATGGGAAACGTGAACACTGAAGCTTTCTTT
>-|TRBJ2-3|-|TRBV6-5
CASSRSHTDTQYF
TGTGCCAGCAGCAGGAGTCACACAGATACGCAGTATTTT
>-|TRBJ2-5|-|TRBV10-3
CAISESVQGETQYF
TGTGCCATCAGTGAGTCGGTGCAGGGAGAGACCCAGTACTTC
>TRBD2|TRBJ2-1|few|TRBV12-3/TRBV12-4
CASSPGLAGGHEQFF
TGTGCCAGCAGTCCGGGACTAGCGGGGGGTCATGAGCAGTTCTTC
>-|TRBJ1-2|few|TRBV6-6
CASSYRGDPFGYTF
TGTGCCAGCAGTTACCGGGGGGACCCCTTTGGCTACACCTTC
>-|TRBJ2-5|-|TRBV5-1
CASSLVGGRETQYF
TGCGCCAGCAGCTTGGTGGGGGGCCGGGAGACCCAGTACTTC
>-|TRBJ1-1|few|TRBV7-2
CASSRSARNRAFF
TGTGCCAGCAGCCGGTCGGCAAGAAACAGGGCTTTCTTT
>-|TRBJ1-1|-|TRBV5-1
CASRYDMNTEAFF
TGCGCCAGCAGATACGATATGAACACTGAAGCTTTCTTT
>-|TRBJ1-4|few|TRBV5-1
CASSKGFPNEKLFF
TGCGCCAGCAGCAAGGGTTTCCCGAATGAAAAACTGTTTTTT
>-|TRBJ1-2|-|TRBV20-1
CSASGYLPTF
TGCAGTGCTAGTGGATACTTACCCACCTTC
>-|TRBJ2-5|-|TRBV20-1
CSAARVGSETQYF
TGCAGTGCCGCCCGCGTTGGGAGTGAGACCCAGTACTTC
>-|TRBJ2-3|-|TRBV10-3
CAIMSVDTQYF
TGTGCCATCATGTCAGTAGATACGCAGTATTTT
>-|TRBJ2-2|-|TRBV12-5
CASGPGAMTGELFF
TGTGCTAGTGGTCCCGGGGCTATGACCGGGGAGCTGTTTTTT
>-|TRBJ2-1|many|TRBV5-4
CATRALGGLGYNEQFF
TGTGCCACTAGAGCGTTGGGGGGCCTGGGGTACAATGAGCAGTTCTTC
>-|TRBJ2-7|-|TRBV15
CATSRDPVSYEQYF
TGTGCCACCAGCAGAGACCCGGTGAGCTACGAGCAGTACTTC
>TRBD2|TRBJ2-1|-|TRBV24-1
CATSDRASGPSYNEQFF
TGTGCCACCAGTGATCGGGCTAGCGGGCCCTCCTACAATGAGCAGTTCTTC
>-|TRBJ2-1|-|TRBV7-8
CASRARMNEQFF
TGTGCCAGCAGGGCGCGGATGAATGAGCAGTTCTTC
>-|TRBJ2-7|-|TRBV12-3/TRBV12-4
CASSLRPRITSEQYF
TGTGCCAGCAGTTTGCGTCCCAGAATTACCTCCGAGCAGTACTTC
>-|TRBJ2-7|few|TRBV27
CASSLKPLTYEQYF
TGTGCCAGCAGTTTAAAACCGCTTACCTACGAGCAGTACTTC
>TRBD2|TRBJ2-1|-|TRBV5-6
CASSGELAGGLVSYNEQFF
TGTGCCAGCAGCGGGGAACTAGCGGGGGGCCTTGTTTCCTACAATGAGCAGTTCTTC
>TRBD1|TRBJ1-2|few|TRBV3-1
CASSGTGPYGYTF
TGTGCCAGCAGCGGGACAGGCCCCTATGGCTACACCTTC
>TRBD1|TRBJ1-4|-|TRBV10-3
CATSGGGQTNEKLFF
TGTGCCACCTCAGGGGGAGGCCAGACGAATGAAAAACTGTTTTTT
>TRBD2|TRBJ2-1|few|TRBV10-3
CAIIVQLAGGAEQFF
TGTGCCATCATCGTTCAACTAGCGGGGGGCGCTGAGCAGTTCTTC
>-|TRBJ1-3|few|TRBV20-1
CSATWGTYSGNTIYF
TGCAGTGCTACTTGGGGTACCTACTCTGGAAACACCATATATTTT